This T cell receptor (beta chain) comes out of a study of cytomegalovirus exposure and HLA in healthy donors. The study's findings and limits: Rarity marked most TCR sequences, yet some public TCRs occurred in many donors.

Details on this clone: Its antigen is as yet unknown.

Donors came from a validation cohort of over a hundred subjects, distinct from the first 666-subject cohort. Assay: immunoSEQ multiplex PCR; the TCRdb copy retains only in-frame clones and omits some. Among about 110,000 clones listed, roughly 90% were seen once. The CDR3 spans 13 residues. Looked up from germline, CDR1 is LNHDA and CDR2 is SQIVND (reference sequence). Deletions cut 6 bases from V and 5 bases from J, with 11 bases between. The V gene is TRBV19, the J gene TRBJ1-5; no definite D call. The sample taken for sequencing was PBMCs. The receptor was isolated from a woman aged 25 to 45 in good health and CMV-seropositive. CDR3 residues: CASSSDWDQPQHF. DNA of the CDR3: TGTGCCAGTAGCTCCGACTGGGATCAGCCCCAGCATTTT.